This T cell receptor (beta chain) was sequenced in a study of cytomegalovirus exposure and HLA in healthy donors. Notes on the study in general: A later analysis revealed that TCR association rates differed between HLA loci, peaking at DRB1 and bottoming out at HLA-C. A previous analysis found most TCR beta V segments productive roughly 87% or roughly 30% of the time. Later examination showed HLA-associated TCR beta chains had greater clonal expansion than equally common others. Some TCR beta chains (around 180 of them) were listed as cytomegalovirus-associated.

The PCR ran on 60 Vbeta and 13 Jbeta primers. The protocol was immunoSEQ multiplex PCR, while the TCRdb copy is restricted to in-frame clones and leaves out a portion. The table has more than 95,000 clones, 65% to 80% seen once. J lost 2 bases, V lost 5 bases, and 5 bases had no gene match. The CDR3 sequence is 15 residues long. Germline CDR1 SGHRS, CDR2 YFSETQ. Concerning this clone itself: Its antigen is not known.

The specimen sequenced was PBMCs. The gene calls are TRBV5-1 and TRBJ2-1; 9 bases align to TRBD2. The sequence came from a middle-aged woman in good health and CMV-seropositive. The CDR3 sequence is CASSTTSGPYNEQFF. In DNA, the CDR3 is TGCGCCAGCAGTACGACTAGCGGACCCTACAATGAGCAGTTCTTC.